This T cell receptor (beta chain) was sequenced during a study of T-cell reconstitution after alpha-beta-depleted transplantation in children. Study-wide results and limits: At the one-year point after transplant, T-cell counts and TCRbeta diversity were found to come mostly from T cells that had been newly produced. The study traced high day-60 TCRbeta diversity in some patients to surviving recipient T cells and thymic progenitors. Several hundred expanded graft clones reportedly gave rise to the alpha-beta T cells present about two months after transplant.

Looked up from germline, CDR1 is SGHTA and CDR2 is FQGNSA. Trimming took 1 base from V and 7 from J; bases not matched to a gene: 22. There are 21 residues in the CDR3. TCRbeta library construction was performed incorporating unique molecular identifiers. TCRdb re-called the PCR reads through MiXCR, storing one row per CDR3 protein. The profile covers hundreds of thousands of distinct CDR3 sequences, with less than 15% appearing a single time and around 0.8% taken by the ten largest. This clonotype has just a few counts. Its antigen is still unknown. The chain joins TRBV7-2 to TRBJ2-1, with 10 bases identical to TRBD2. The clonotype comes from a girl aged 2 to 10 with congenital amegakaryocytic thrombocytopenia, due to receive a stem cell transplant. The specimen was PBMCs, collected before TCRalphabeta/CD19-depleted stem cell transplant. The CDR3 DNA reads TGTGCCAGCAGCTTAGGGCGGTTTATAGCGGGAGGCAAAAAAACGGGAAATGAGCAGTTCTTC. This sequence encodes CASSLGRFIAGGKKTGNEQFF.